This TCR beta chain was sequenced in a study of blood T cell repertoires in COVID-19. Germline CDR1 and CDR2: GTSNPN and SVGIG (reference sequence). This CDR3 has 14 residues. The V end was cut by 3 bases, the J end by 8 bases, with 16 bases between. Only in-frame clones appear in the TCRdb table, and some are missing; sequencing was by immunoSEQ multiplex PCR. Of more than 95,000 clones listed, roughly 82% are singletons. The chain employs TRBV30 and TRBJ1-4; D possibly corresponds to TRBD1 (6 bases). Material: peripheral blood. The receptor was derived from an elderly man with acute or convalescent COVID-19. The CDR3 region is CAWRPAGAGEKLFF. CDR3 sequence (DNA): TGTGCCTGGAGGCCGGCGGGGGCCGGGGAAAAACTGTTTTTT.